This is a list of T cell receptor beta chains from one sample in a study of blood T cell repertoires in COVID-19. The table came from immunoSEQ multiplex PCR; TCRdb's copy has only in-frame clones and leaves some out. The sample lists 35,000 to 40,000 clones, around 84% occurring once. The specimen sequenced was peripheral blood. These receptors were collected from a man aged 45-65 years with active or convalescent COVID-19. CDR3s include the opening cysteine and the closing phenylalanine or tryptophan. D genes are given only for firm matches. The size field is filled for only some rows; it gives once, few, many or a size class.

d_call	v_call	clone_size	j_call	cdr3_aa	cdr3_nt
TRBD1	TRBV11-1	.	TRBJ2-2	CASSFTGDTGELFF	TGTGCCAGCAGCTTTACAGGGGACACCGGGGAGCTGTTTTTT
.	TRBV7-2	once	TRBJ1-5	CASSPYSNQPQHF	TGTGCCAGCAGCCCTTATAGCAATCAGCCCCAGCATTTT
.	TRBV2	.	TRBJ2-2	CASELASQQLFF	TGTGCCAGCGAATTAGCTTCTCAACAGCTGTTTTTT
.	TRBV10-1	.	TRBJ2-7	CASSEGATAEQYF	TGCGCCAGCAGTGAGGGGGCCACGGCCGAGCAGTACTTC
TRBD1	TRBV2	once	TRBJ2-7	CASSGDRADEQYF	TGTGCCAGCAGTGGGGACAGGGCGGACGAGCAGTACTTC
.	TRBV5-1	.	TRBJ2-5	CASSLVQGSPGETQYF	TGCGCCAGCAGCTTGGTACAGGGTTCCCCGGGAGAGACCCAGTACTTC
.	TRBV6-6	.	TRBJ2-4	CASSYESPYSKNIQYF	TGTGCCAGCAGTTACGAGTCTCCGTACTCCAAAAACATTCAGTACTTC
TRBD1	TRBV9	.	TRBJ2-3	CASSPEGTGGLTDTQYF	TGTGCCAGCAGCCCGGAGGGGACAGGGGGACTCACAGATACGCAGTATTTT
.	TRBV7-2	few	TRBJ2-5	CASSLQGPLARAQYF	TGTGCCAGCAGCTTACAGGGGCCCCTAGCTCGGGCCCAGTACTTC
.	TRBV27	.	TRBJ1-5	CASSVRYSNQPQHF	TGTGCCAGCAGCGTCAGGTATAGCAATCAGCCCCAGCATTTT
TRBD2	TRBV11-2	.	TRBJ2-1	CASTLAGVTYNEQFF	TGTGCCAGCACTTTAGCGGGGGTAACCTACAATGAGCAGTTCTTC
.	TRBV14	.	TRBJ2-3	CASSLRLGRTDTQYF	TGTGCCAGCAGCCTCCGACTAGGGCGCACAGATACGCAGTATTTT
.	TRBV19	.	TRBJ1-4	CASSATLPREKLFF	TGTGCCAGTAGTGCGACTCTCCCGCGTGAAAAACTGTTTTTT
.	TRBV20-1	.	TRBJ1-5	CSADYQPQHF	TGCAGTGCTGACTATCAGCCCCAGCATTTT
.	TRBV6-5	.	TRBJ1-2	CASSYTAGHEIYGYTF	TGTGCCAGCAGTTACACAGCCGGACACGAAATCTATGGCTACACCTTC
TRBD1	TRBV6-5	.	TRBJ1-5	CASSKGQGINQPQHF	TGTGCCAGCAGCAAAGGACAGGGAATAAATCAGCCCCAGCATTTT
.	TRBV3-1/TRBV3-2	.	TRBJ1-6	CASSQDTQVALHF	TGTGCCAGCAGCCAAGATACTCAGGTGGCCCTCCACTTT
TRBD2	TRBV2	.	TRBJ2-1	CASSEVSGADNEQFF	TGTGCCAGCAGTGAAGTCAGCGGGGCGGATAATGAGCAGTTCTTC
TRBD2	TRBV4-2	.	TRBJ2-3	CASSQATSGGLDTQYF	TGTGCCAGCAGCCAGGCGACTAGCGGGGGGTTGGATACGCAGTATTTT
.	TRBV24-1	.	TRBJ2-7	CATTLGVDVDEQYF	TGTGCCACCACGCTAGGGGTCGATGTTGACGAGCAGTACTTC
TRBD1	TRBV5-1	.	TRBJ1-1	CASSLAGTGGTEAFF	TGCGCCAGCAGCTTGGCCGGGACAGGGGGCACTGAAGCTTTCTTT
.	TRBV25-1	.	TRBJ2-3	CASSRGTSTDTQYF	TGTGCCAGCTCTCGGGGGACTAGCACAGATACGCAGTATTTT
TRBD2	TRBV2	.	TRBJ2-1	CASSGTSGRGEQFF	TGTGCCAGCAGTGGGACTAGCGGGCGGGGTGAGCAGTTCTTC
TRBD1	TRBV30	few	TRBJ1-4	CAWNRGTGEGEKLFF	TGTGCCTGGAACCGGGGGACAGGGGAGGGGGAAAAACTGTTTTTT
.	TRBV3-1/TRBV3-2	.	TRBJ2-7	CASTTRGHEQYF	TGTGCCAGCACGACCAGGGGCCACGAGCAGTACTTC
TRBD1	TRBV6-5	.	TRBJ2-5	CASSRDRGFQETQYF	TGTGCCAGCTCCCGGGACAGGGGTTTTCAAGAGACCCAGTACTTC